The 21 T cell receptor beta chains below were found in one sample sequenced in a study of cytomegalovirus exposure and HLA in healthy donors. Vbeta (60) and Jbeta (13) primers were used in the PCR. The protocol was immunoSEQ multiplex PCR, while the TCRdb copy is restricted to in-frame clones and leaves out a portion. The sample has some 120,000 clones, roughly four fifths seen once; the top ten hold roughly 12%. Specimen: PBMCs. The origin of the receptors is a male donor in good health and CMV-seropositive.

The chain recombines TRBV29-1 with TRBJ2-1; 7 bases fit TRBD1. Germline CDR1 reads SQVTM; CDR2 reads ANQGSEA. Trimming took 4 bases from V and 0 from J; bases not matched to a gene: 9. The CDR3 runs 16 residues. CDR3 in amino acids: CSVGGQTLVSYNEQFF. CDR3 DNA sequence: TGCAGCGTTGGGGGACAGACACTGGTCTCCTACAATGAGCAGTTCTTC.

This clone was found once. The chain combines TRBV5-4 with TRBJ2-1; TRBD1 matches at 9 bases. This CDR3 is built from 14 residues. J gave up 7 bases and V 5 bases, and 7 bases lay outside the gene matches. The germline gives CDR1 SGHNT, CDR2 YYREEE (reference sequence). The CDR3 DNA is TGTGCCAGCAGACTAACAGGGGGCGGGAATGAGCAGTTCTTC. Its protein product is CASRLTGGGNEQFF.

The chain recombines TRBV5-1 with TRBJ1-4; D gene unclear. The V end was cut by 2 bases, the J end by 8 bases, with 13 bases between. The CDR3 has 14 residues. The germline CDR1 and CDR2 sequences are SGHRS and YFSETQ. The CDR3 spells CASSLAQLEEKLFF. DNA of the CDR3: TGCGCCAGCAGCTTAGCCCAATTGGAGGAAAAACTGTTTTTT.

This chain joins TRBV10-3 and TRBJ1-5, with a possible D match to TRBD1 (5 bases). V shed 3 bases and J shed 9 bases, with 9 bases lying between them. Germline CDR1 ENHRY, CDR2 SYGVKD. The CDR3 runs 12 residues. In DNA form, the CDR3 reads TGTGCCATCAGTGACTCCGGGGGGCCCCAGCATTTT. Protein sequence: CAISDSGGPQHF.

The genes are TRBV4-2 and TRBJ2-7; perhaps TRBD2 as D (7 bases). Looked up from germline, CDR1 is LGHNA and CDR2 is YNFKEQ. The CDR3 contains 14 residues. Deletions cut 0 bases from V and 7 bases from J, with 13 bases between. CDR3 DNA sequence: TGTGCCAGCAGCCAAGACGCGGGGGCGGATGAGCAGTACTTC. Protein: CASSQDAGADEQYF.

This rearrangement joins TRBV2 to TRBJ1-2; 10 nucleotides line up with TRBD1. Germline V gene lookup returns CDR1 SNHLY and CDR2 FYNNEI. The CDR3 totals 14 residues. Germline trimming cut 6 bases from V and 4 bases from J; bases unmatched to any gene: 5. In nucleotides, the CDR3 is TGTGCCAGCAGGGGGACAGGGGTCTTCTATGGCTACACCTTC. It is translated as CASRGTGVFYGYTF.

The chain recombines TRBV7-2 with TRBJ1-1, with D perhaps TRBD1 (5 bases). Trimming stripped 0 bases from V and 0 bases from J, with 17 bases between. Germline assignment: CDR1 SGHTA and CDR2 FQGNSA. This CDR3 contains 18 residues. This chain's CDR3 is CASSLAGGLRLMNTEAFF. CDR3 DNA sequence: TGTGCCAGCAGCTTAGCGGGGGGATTAAGACTTATGAACACTGAAGCTTTCTTT. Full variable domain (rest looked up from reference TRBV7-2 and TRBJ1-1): GAGVSQSPSNKVTEKGKDVELRCDPISGHTALYWYRQSLGQGLEFLIYFQGNSAPDKSGLPSDRFSAERTGGSVSTLTIQRTQQEDSAVYLCASSLAGGLRLMNTEAFFGQGTRLTVV.

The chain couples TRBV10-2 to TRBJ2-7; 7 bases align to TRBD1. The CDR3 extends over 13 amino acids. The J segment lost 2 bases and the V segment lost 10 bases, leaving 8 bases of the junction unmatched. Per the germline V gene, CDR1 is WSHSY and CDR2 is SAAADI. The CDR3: CATFKGGAYEQYF. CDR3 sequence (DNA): TGCGCCACCTTCAAAGGGGGCGCCTACGAGCAGTACTTC.

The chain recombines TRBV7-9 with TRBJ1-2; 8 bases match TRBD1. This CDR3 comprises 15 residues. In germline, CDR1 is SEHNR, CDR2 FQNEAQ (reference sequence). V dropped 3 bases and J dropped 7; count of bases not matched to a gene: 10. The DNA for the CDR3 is TGTGCCAGCAGCTTTCCTGCCAGGGGGCAGCGTGGCTACACCTTC. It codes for CASSFPARGQRGYTF.

CDR3 region: CASSAQGGKEKLFF. The CDR3 nucleotides read TGTGCCAGCAGCGCACAGGGGGGAAAAGAAAAACTGTTTTTT. This rearrangement joins TRBV9 to TRBJ1-4; 8 bases are shared with TRBD1. CDR3 length: 14 amino acids. V was pared by 3 bases and J by 8 bases, with 6 bases of the junction left unmatched. Germline values: CDR1 SGDLS, CDR2 YYNGEE.

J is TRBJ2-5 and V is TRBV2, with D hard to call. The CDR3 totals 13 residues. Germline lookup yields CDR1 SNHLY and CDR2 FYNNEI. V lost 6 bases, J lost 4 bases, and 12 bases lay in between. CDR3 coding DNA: TGTGCCAGCAGCCGCGCGCTAGGAGAGACCCAGTACTTC. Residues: CASSRALGETQYF.

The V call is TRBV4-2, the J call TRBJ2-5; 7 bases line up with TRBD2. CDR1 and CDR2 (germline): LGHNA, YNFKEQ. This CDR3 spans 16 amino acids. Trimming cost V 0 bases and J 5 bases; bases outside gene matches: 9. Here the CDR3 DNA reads TGTGCCAGCAGCCAAGAGGGGGGGACCTTGGACGAGACCCAGTACTTC. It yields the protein CASSQEGGTLDETQYF.

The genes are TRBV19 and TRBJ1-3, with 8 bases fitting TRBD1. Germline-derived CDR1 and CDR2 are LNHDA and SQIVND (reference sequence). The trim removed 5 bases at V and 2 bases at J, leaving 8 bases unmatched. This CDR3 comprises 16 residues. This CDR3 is CASSANRDRPGNTIYF. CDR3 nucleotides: TGTGCCAGTAGTGCAAACCGGGACAGGCCTGGAAACACCATATATTTT.

CDR3 protein: CASSIPGGAHEKLFF. As DNA, the CDR3 is TGTGCCAGTAGTATCCCAGGAGGGGCGCACGAAAAACTGTTTTTT. The chain has TRBV19 and TRBJ1-4, with a tentative D call TRBD1 (5 bases). Trimming removed 3 bases from V and 8 bases from J, with 16 bases in between. The CDR3 spans 15 residues. CDR1 LNHDA and CDR2 SQIVND come from the germline V gene (reference sequence).

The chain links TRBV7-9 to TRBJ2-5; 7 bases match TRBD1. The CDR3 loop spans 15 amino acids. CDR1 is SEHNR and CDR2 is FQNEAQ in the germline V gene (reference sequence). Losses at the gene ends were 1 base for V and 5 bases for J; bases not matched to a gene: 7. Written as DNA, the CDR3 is TGTGCCAGCAGCTTAGGTCGACAGGGTAGTGAGACCCAGTACTTC. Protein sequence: CASSLGRQGSETQYF.

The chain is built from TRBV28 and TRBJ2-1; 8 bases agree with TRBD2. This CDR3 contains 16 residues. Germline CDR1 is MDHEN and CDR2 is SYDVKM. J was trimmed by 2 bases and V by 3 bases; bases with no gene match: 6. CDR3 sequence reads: CASSLAAGGAYNEQFF. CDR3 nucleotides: TGTGCCAGCAGTTTGGCCGCGGGAGGCGCCTACAATGAGCAGTTCTTC.

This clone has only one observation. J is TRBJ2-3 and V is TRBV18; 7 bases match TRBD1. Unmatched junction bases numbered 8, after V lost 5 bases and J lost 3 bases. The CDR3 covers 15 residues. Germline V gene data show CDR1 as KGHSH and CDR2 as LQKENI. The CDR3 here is CASSTLTGFTDTQYF. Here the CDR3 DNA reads TGTGCCAGCTCAACATTGACAGGGTTTACAGATACGCAGTATTTT.

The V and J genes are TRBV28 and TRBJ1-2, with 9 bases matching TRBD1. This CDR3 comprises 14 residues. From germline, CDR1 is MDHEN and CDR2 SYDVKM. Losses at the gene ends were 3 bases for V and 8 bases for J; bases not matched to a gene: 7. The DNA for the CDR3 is TGTGCCAGCAGTTTGGGACAGGGTGCAGGGGGCTACACCTTC. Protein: CASSLGQGAGGYTF.

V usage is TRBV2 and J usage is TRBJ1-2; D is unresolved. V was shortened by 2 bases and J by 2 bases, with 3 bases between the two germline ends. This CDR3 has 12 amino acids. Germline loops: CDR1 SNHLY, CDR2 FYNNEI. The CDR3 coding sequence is TGTGCCAGCAGTGAATCGAACTATGGCTACACCTTC. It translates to CASSESNYGYTF.

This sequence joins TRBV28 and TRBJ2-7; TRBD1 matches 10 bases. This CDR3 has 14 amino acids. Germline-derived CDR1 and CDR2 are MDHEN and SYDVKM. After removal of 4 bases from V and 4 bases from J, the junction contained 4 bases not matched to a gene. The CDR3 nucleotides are TGTGCCAGCAGTTCCTGGGACAGGGGTTACGAGCAGTACTTC. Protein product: CASSSWDRGYEQYF.

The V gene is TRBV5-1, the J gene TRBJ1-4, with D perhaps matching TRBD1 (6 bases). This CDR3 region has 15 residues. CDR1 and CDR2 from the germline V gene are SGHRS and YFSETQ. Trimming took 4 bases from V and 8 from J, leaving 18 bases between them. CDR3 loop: CASSDHRAVGEKLFF. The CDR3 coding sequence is TGCGCCAGCAGCGACCACAGGGCCGTTGGGGAAAAACTGTTTTTT. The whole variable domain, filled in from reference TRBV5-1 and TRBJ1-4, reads KAGVTQTPRYLIKTRGQQVTLSCSPISGHRSVSWYQQTPGQGLQFLFEYFSETQRNKGNFPGRFSGRQFSNSRSEMNVSTLELGDSALYLCASSDHRAVGEKLFFGSGTQLSVL.